Listed below are T cell receptor beta chains from one sample, sequenced in a study of blood T cell repertoires in COVID-19. Assay: immunoSEQ multiplex PCR; the TCRdb copy retains only in-frame clones and omits some. The sample consists of around 390,000 clones, approximately 87% of them appearing once. Material for sequencing was PBMCs or T cells enriched from blood (not recorded which). These receptors originate from a woman aged 50 to 65 who had recovered from COVID-19. The CDR3 runs from the conserved cysteine through the conserved F or W. Fields, in order: clone size, D gene, V gene, J gene, CDR3 DNA, CDR3 protein. The D gene is left open where the match is weak. The size of a clone is reported for some rows only, either as once, few or many, or as a class for expanded clones.

once	-	TRBV28	TRBJ1-3	TGTGCCAGCAGCTACCGTAGTAACTCTGGAAACACCATATATTTT	CASSYRSNSGNTIYF
-	TRBD1	TRBV19	TRBJ1-2	TGTGCCACTTGGACAGGGGGAAACTATGGCTACACCTTC	CATWTGGNYGYTF
-	-	TRBV19	TRBJ1-1	TGTGCCAGTAATAACAGGGCGGAGAACACTGAAGCTTTCTTT	CASNNRAENTEAFF
-	-	TRBV5-6	TRBJ1-1	TGTGCCAGCAGGGTCGTAGGCGGGGTGCCTGAAGCTTTCTTT	CASRVVGGVPEAFF
-	TRBD1	TRBV9	TRBJ2-3	TGTGCCAGCAGCGTAGGCCCGGGACAGCTAGTCACAGATACGCAGTATTTT	CASSVGPGQLVTDTQYF
-	-	TRBV28	TRBJ1-5	TGCGCCCTCGGAGGGGCCAATCAGCCCCAGCATTTT	CALGGANQPQHF
-	-	TRBV30	TRBJ1-3	TGTGCCAACAAAGGCGGGAACACCATATATTTT	CANKGGNTIYF
-	-	TRBV3-1/TRBV3-2	TRBJ1-2	TGTGCCAGCAGCCTTGGGCTTAACTATGGCTACACCTTC	CASSLGLNYGYTF
once	TRBD1	TRBV7-9	TRBJ1-4	TGTGCCAGCAGCTGGGACAGGGAGGTCGCGTTTAATGAAAAACTGTTTTTT	CASSWDREVAFNEKLFF
once	-	TRBV6-4	TRBJ2-5	TGTGCCAGCAGTGACGGACAAGGGGAGGCAGAGACCCAGTACTTC	CASSDGQGEAETQYF
-	-	TRBV5-1	TRBJ1-2	TGCGCCAGCAGCTTGGGGACCGGGACATATGGCTACACCTTC	CASSLGTGTYGYTF
few	TRBD1	TRBV28	TRBJ1-2	TGTGCCAGCACCTCTACGGGACAGAGCTATGGCTACACCTTC	CASTSTGQSYGYTF
-	TRBD1	TRBV3-1/TRBV3-2	TRBJ1-4	TGTGCCAGCAGCCCAACAGGGACAGGGAGTGAAAAACTGTTTTTT	CASSPTGTGSEKLFF
once	TRBD1	TRBV5-1	TRBJ1-5	TGCGCCAGCAGCGATGGGACAGGCAATCAGCCCCAGCATTTT	CASSDGTGNQPQHF
-	TRBD1	TRBV6-1	TRBJ2-7	TGTGCCAGCAGTGAAACAGGGGGCAACTACGAGCAGTACTTC	CASSETGGNYEQYF
-	-	TRBV6-5	TRBJ1-1	TGTGCCAGCAGTTACCGCAGGAACACTGAAGCTTTCTTT	CASSYRRNTEAFF
-	-	TRBV19	TRBJ1-1	TGTGCCAGTAGTATCGTTCTCAACACTGAAGCTTTCTTT	CASSIVLNTEAFF
-	-	TRBV6-5	TRBJ1-2	TGTGCCAGCAGCCTGTTGGAGCCGGAGGGCTATGGCTACACCTTC	CASSLLEPEGYGYTF
-	-	TRBV5-5	TRBJ2-7	TGTGCCAGCAGCTTGGACGGGGGGCTCTACGAGCAGTACTTC	CASSLDGGLYEQYF
-	TRBD1	TRBV13	TRBJ2-7	TGTGCCAGCAGAATGGGGGACAGGACAGGGTCGGCCGAGCAGTACTTC	CASRMGDRTGSAEQYF
-	TRBD1	TRBV11-2	TRBJ1-2	TGTGCCAGCAGCTGGACAGGACTTGGTGGCTACACCTTC	CASSWTGLGGYTF
-	-	TRBV27	TRBJ2-1	TGTGCCAGCAGAGCCACAGGGACGCTCACCTACAATGAGCAGTTCTTC	CASRATGTLTYNEQFF
-	TRBD1	TRBV20-1	TRBJ2-7	TGCAGTGCTAGTATGGAAGGACAGGGAGAAACCTACGAGCAGTACTTC	CSASMEGQGETYEQYF
few	-	TRBV30	TRBJ2-2	TGTGCCTGGAGTGGTTGGACAGAGAACACCGGGGAGCTGTTTTTT	CAWSGWTENTGELFF
-	-	TRBV5-1	TRBJ2-7	TGCGCCAGCAGCCGCGAGGGCTACGAGCAGTACTTC	CASSREGYEQYF
-	-	TRBV30	TRBJ1-2	TGTGCCTGTGGCGGGGGGGTGTATGGCTATGGCTACACCTTC	CACGGGVYGYGYTF
-	TRBD1	TRBV28	TRBJ2-1	TGTGCCAGCGTCGTCCAGGGGGAAATCAATGAGCAGTTCTTC	CASVVQGEINEQFF
once	-	TRBV7-9	TRBJ2-6	TGTGCCAGCAGTGGGTTCGGGAGACTCTCTGGGGCCAACGTCCTGACTTTC	CASSGFGRLSGANVLTF
-	TRBD2	TRBV18	TRBJ2-5	TGTGCCAGCTCACCACGCGTAACAGCGGGGGTTTCCCAAGAGACCCAGTACTTC	CASSPRVTAGVSQETQYF
-	-	TRBV25-1	TRBJ1-3	TGTGCCAGCAGCTCCTCGTACCTAGGAAACACCATATATTTT	CASSSSYLGNTIYF
-	TRBD1	TRBV5-1	TRBJ1-6	TGCGCCAGCAGCGAACAGGGGAGTGATAATTCACCCCTCCACTTT	CASSEQGSDNSPLHF
-	TRBD1	TRBV9	TRBJ2-3	TGTGCCAGCAGCGTAGCAGGGACAGGGGCGGGGGATACGCAGTATTTT	CASSVAGTGAGDTQYF
-	TRBD1	TRBV6-1	TRBJ1-5	TGTGCCAGCAGTGAAGCAGCGGGACAGGGGGATCAGCCCCAGCATTTT	CASSEAAGQGDQPQHF
once	-	TRBV5-6	TRBJ1-1	TGTGCCAGCAGCCTCGGGAGTGAAGCTTTCTTT	CASSLGSEAFF
-	TRBD2	TRBV6-8	TRBJ2-7	TGTGCCAGCAGTTACACGGGGGGGGAGAAAGGGGATCATTCATTCTACGAGCAGTACTTC	CASSYTGGEKGDHSFYEQYF
-	-	TRBV19	TRBJ1-5	TGTGCCAGTAGTAAGGGACTGACAGGCAATCAGCCCCAGCATTTT	CASSKGLTGNQPQHF
-	TRBD2	TRBV3-1/TRBV3-2	TRBJ2-3	TGTGCCAGCAGCGGAGACAGCGGGGGGGCGTTCACAGATACGCAGTATTTT	CASSGDSGGAFTDTQYF
-	TRBD1	TRBV28	TRBJ2-7	TGTGCCAGCAGTTTCGGCGGGACAGGAAACTTCGAGCAGTACTTC	CASSFGGTGNFEQYF
-	TRBD1	TRBV7-2	TRBJ1-1	TGTGCCAGCAGTAGGGGACAGGAGTACGGTGAAGCTTTCTTT	CASSRGQEYGEAFF
-	-	TRBV3-1/TRBV3-2	TRBJ1-2	TGTGCCAGCAGCCAAGAAGGCAGGGCGCTAAACTATGGCTACACCTTC	CASSQEGRALNYGYTF
once	TRBD1	TRBV18	TRBJ1-1	TGTGCCAGCTCACCCCGGGACAGCGGGGAAGCTTTCTTT	CASSPRDSGEAFF
few	TRBD1	TRBV5-1	TRBJ1-4	TGCGCCAGCAGTTCCGGGACAGACTTTAATGAAAAACTGTTTTTT	CASSSGTDFNEKLFF
-	-	TRBV3-1/TRBV3-2	TRBJ1-6	TGTGCCAGCAGCCAAGGGACACGTCTAGCGGCACCCCTCCACTTT	CASSQGTRLAAPLHF
-	-	TRBV3-1/TRBV3-2	TRBJ1-1	TGTGCCAGCAGCCAAGAGGGGGCTCGAGGGACTGAAGCTTTCTTT	CASSQEGARGTEAFF
-	-	TRBV7-9	TRBJ1-2	TGTGCCAGCAGCTTACTCAGTCCCAGTGAACCCACTAACTATGGCTACACCTTC	CASSLLSPSEPTNYGYTF
-	TRBD1	TRBV7-9	TRBJ1-5	TGTGCCAGCAGCGGAGGGGACAGGGACCGGCAGCCCCAGCATTTT	CASSGGDRDRQPQHF
-	-	TRBV7-9	TRBJ1-2	TGTGCCAGCAGCCCTGGGGCGGCTAACTATGGCTACACCTTC	CASSPGAANYGYTF
-	-	TRBV27	TRBJ1-6	TGTGCCAGCAGTTTATTTGTCGCCTATAATTCACCCCTCCACTTT	CASSLFVAYNSPLHF
-	TRBD1	TRBV5-1	TRBJ1-2	TGCGCCAGCAGCTTGGGTCAGGGGGCAAAGGATGGCTACACCTTC	CASSLGQGAKDGYTF
-	TRBD1	TRBV6-5	TRBJ1-5	TGTGCCAGCAGTCGGGGGACAGCCGAAAATCAGCCCCAGCATTTT	CASSRGTAENQPQHF
-	-	TRBV19	TRBJ1-6	TGTGCCAGCTCACTTTATGGGGCGAGCTCCTATAATTCACCCCTCCACTTT	CASSLYGASSYNSPLHF
-	TRBD1	TRBV19	TRBJ1-2	TGTGCTACGGGCGGGACAGGCCACTATGGCTACACCTTC	CATGGTGHYGYTF
-	TRBD1	TRBV2	TRBJ2-2	TGTGCCAGCAGTGAAGCGCTTGACAGGGTGAACACCGGGGAGCTGTTTTTT	CASSEALDRVNTGELFF
-	-	TRBV15	TRBJ1-1	TGTGCCACCAGCAGAGTGGGGCGGGAAGCTTTCTTT	CATSRVGREAFF
-	TRBD1	TRBV6-5	TRBJ2-1	TGTGCCAGCAGTTCACGCCCGGGACAGCTCTACAATGAGCAGTTCTTC	CASSSRPGQLYNEQFF